Listed here are 30 T cell receptor beta chains from one sample, sequenced in a study of T cell changes during pregnancy in multiple sclerosis. Assay used: immunoSEQ multiplex PCR; TCRdb lists only in-frame clones, some missing. The repertoire includes 100,000 to 140,000 clones, under 95% of them detected once, and over 0.65% sits in the top ten. The sample in question was peripheral blood, obtained in the third trimester of pregnancy. Every receptor here comes from a female donor in good health, enrolled as a control in a pregnancy study.

The CDR3 bases are TGTGCCAGTAGTACGCCCGGACGGGAGGAGACCGGGGAGCTGTTTTTT. Protein product: CASSTPGREETGELFF. The V call is TRBV19, the J call TRBJ2-2; 7 nucleotides agree with TRBD2. CDR1 and CDR2 (germline): LNHDA, SQIVND (reference sequence). V lost 4 bases and J lost 5; bases outside the gene matches: 10. The CDR3 covers 16 residues.

The V gene is TRBV18, the J gene TRBJ2-2; possible D gene TRBD1, 5 bases. Germline V CDR1 and CDR2: KGHSH, LQKENI. The CDR3 sequence is 14 residues long. V gave up 6 bases and J gave up 3 bases, with 11 bases separating them. CDR3 bases: TGTGCCAGCTCCCCTGGCAGGGACACCGGGGAGCTGTTTTTT. It translates to CASSPGRDTGELFF.

The CDR3 bases are TGCGCCAGCAGCATAACAGGGGCTTGGGATTCACCCCTCCACTTT. It codes for CASSITGAWDSPLHF. The chain combines TRBV5-1 with TRBJ1-6; 7 positions match TRBD1. V lost 4 bases to trimming and J lost 8 bases; unmatched junction nucleotides: 9. The germline V gene encodes CDR1 SGHRS and CDR2 YFSETQ. The CDR3 spans 15 residues.

J is TRBJ2-7 and V is TRBV4-2; a weak D match, TRBD2 (5 bases). The CDR3 is made up of 14 amino acids. The V gene's germline CDR1 is LGHNA and CDR2 YNFKEQ. The V end lost 5 bases, the J end lost 0 bases, and 11 bases lay between the germline ends. The CDR3 is CASSEDSSSYEQYF. As DNA, the CDR3 is TGTGCCAGCAGCGAGGACTCCAGCTCCTACGAGCAGTACTTC.

V gene TRBV14 combines with J gene TRBJ2-7; possible D gene TRBD1, 6 bases. CDR1 SGHDN and CDR2 FVKESK come from the germline V gene. Trimming shortened V by 3 bases and J by 1 base, and 13 bases separated the two germline ends. This CDR3 is built from 15 residues. The CDR3 nucleotides read TGTGCCAGCAGCCATCAGGGGTCCCGGTCCTACGAGCAGTACTTC. This codes for CASSHQGSRSYEQYF.

The V and J genes are TRBV2 and TRBJ2-6; weak D call: TRBD2 (6 bases). Germline-derived CDR1 and CDR2 are SNHLY and FYNNEI. CDR3 size: 17 residues. Trimming removed 6 bases from V and 2 bases from J, with 17 bases in between. CDR3 region: CASRGGPANTGANVLTF. CDR3 DNA: TGTGCCAGCAGGGGGGGACCAGCGAATACTGGGGCCAACGTCCTGACTTTC.

This clone has a handful of counts. The V gene is TRBV4-2, the J gene TRBJ1-4; 8 bases fit TRBD1. Losses at the gene ends were 1 base for V and 7 bases for J; bases not matched to a gene: 11. Germline loops: CDR1 LGHNA, CDR2 YNFKEQ. There are 17 residues in the CDR3. CDR3 region: CASSQVTSGQGGEKLFF. For the CDR3, the DNA is TGTGCCAGCAGCCAAGTTACCTCCGGACAGGGAGGTGAAAAACTGTTTTTT.

The rearrangement joins TRBV7-9 to TRBJ1-4, with a tentative D call TRBD1 (5 bases). V dropped 5 bases and J dropped 3 bases, with 16 bases sitting between them. The length of the CDR3 is 16 residues. Germline V gene lookup returns CDR1 SEHNR and CDR2 FQNEAQ (reference sequence). The CDR3 spells CASSSKGPGPNEKLFF. The CDR3 DNA reads as TGTGCCAGCAGCAGTAAAGGCCCAGGGCCTAATGAAAAACTGTTTTTT.

The chain uses TRBV9 and TRBJ1-1, with TRBD1 as a possible D gene (5 bases). Deletions cut 0 bases from V and 6 bases from J, with 6 bases between. Germline CDR1 is SGDLS and CDR2 is YYNGEE. CDR3 length: 12 residues. The CDR3, as DNA: TGTGCCAGCAGCGTAGAAGGGGCTGAAGCTTTCTTT. Encoded protein: CASSVEGAEAFF.

V is TRBV7-9 and J is TRBJ2-5; no firm D call. Looked up from germline, CDR1 is SEHNR and CDR2 is FQNEAQ (reference sequence). This CDR3 has 11 amino acids. Trimming shortened V by 7 bases and J by 4 bases, and 7 bases separated the two germline ends. The CDR3 bases are TGTGCCAGCACCGGGTTAGAGACCCAGTACTTC. Residues: CASTGLETQYF.

This clone appeared once. The genes are TRBV7-8 and TRBJ2-7; no firm D call. The CDR3 loop spans 21 amino acids. Deletions cut 1 base from V and 2 bases from J, with 30 bases between. The germline CDR1 and CDR2 sequences are SGHVS and FQNEAQ. CDR3 bases: TGTGCCAGCAGCTTAGTCTTCCGGCGGCCTCTCTTGTTCCCCCCTACCTACGAGCAGTACTTC. Translation: CASSLVFRRPLLFPPTYEQYF.

The rearrangement links TRBV4-2 to TRBJ1-4, with no clear D. The V end was cut by 0 bases, the J end by 1 base, with 6 bases between. Germline CDR1 and CDR2: LGHNA and YNFKEQ. CDR3 length equals 15 residues. The CDR3 DNA sequence: TGTGCCAGCAGCCAAGACGCAGGAACTAATGAAAAACTGTTTTTT. The encoded protein is CASSQDAGTNEKLFF.

J is TRBJ2-2 and V is TRBV5-4, with 9 nucleotides matching TRBD1. The CDR3 runs 14 residues. V dropped 5 bases and J dropped 5; count of bases not matched to a gene: 4. CDR1 is SGHNT and CDR2 is YYREEE in the germline V gene (reference sequence). In DNA form, the CDR3 reads TGTGCCAGCAGTACAGGGGGCGGGACCGGGGAGCTGTTTTTT. Translation: CASSTGGGTGELFF.

This chain links TRBV7-9 with TRBJ1-1; D not certain. The CDR3 extends over 13 amino acids. Germline V CDR1 and CDR2: SEHNR, FQNEAQ (reference sequence). V shed 7 bases and J shed 0 bases, with 9 bases lying between them. The DNA of the CDR3 is TGTGCCAGCAATTCTGAGCTGAACACTGAAGCTTTCTTT. Protein product: CASNSELNTEAFF.

The V and J genes are TRBV6-5 and TRBJ2-7, with D possibly being TRBD1 (5 bases). The DNA end is a closer match to TRBJ2-1, so the J assignment may be wrong. This CDR3 spans 11 amino acids. Germline V gene data show CDR1 as MNHEY and CDR2 as SVGAGI. The chain's CDR3 is CATYRYNEQFF. The CDR3 DNA follows: TGTGCCACCTACAGGTACAATGAGCAGTTCTTC.

This chain links TRBV5-1 with TRBJ2-1, with 9 bases matching TRBD2. V gave up 7 bases and J gave up 3 bases; unmatched junction bases: 8. The length of the CDR3 is 15 residues. Germline lookup yields CDR1 SGHRS and CDR2 YFSETQ. Here the CDR3 DNA reads TGCGCCAGCGGGTTAGATAGCGGGAGCTACAATGAGCAGTTCTTC. Translation: CASGLDSGSYNEQFF.

The chain has TRBV19 and TRBJ1-4, with D unresolved. The CDR3 runs to 16 residues. The V end was cut by 9 bases, the J end by 7 bases, with 24 bases between. Germline V gives CDR1 LNHDA, CDR2 SQIVND (reference sequence). Here the CDR3 DNA reads TGTGCCAGCTCTTCCAGTCTCGGAGGTGGTCTTGAAAAACTGTTTTTT. It is translated as CASSSSLGGGLEKLFF.

The J gene is TRBJ1-2, the V gene TRBV19; D ambiguous. V was clipped by 6 bases and J by 4 bases, with 15 bases between them. The CDR3 extends over 14 amino acids. CDR1 is LNHDA and CDR2 is SQIVND in the germline V gene (reference sequence). The CDR3: CASRGRDYGYGYTF. CDR3 sequence (DNA): TGTGCCAGTAGAGGGCGAGACTACGGCTATGGCTACACCTTC.

The CDR3 DNA follows: TGCGCCAGCAGCCAAGACAGGGGTCAGGAAAAACTGTTTTTT. It codes for CASSQDRGQEKLFF. V and J are TRBV4-3 and TRBJ1-4, with TRBD1 as a possible D gene (6 bases). With 0 bases removed from V and 8 bases from J, the gap between germline ends came to 10 bases. Germline CDR1 and CDR2: LGHNA and YSLEER. The CDR3 runs to 14 residues.

This clone was seen a few times. The genes are TRBV7-9 and TRBJ1-2; 9 positions agree with TRBD1. V shed 4 bases and J 3 bases; nucleotides not matched to a gene: 6. The CDR3 is 15 amino acids. CDR1 SEHNR and CDR2 FQNEAQ come from the germline V gene (reference sequence). CDR3 DNA: TGTGCCAGCAGCTCCCGGGACAGGGAGGACTATGGCTACACCTTC. It yields the protein CASSSRDREDYGYTF. Variable domain in full (rest from reference TRBV7-9 and TRBJ1-2): DTGVSQNPRHKITKRGQNVTFRCDPISEHNRLYWYRQTLGQGPEFLTYFQNEAQLEKSRLLSDRFSAERPKGSFSTLEIQRTEQGDSAMYLCASSSRDREDYGYTFGSGTRLTVV.

The V call is TRBV11-2, the J call TRBJ2-6; weak D call: TRBD2 (5 bases). V lost 5 bases and J 0 bases, leaving 8 bases between the germline ends. Germline V gives CDR1 SGHAT, CDR2 FQNNGV. CDR3 size: 15 residues. The CDR3 DNA follows: TGTGCCAGCAGCCCGGGGTTCTCTGGGGCCAACGTCCTGACTTTC. Its translation: CASSPGFSGANVLTF.

The chain combines TRBV11-3 with TRBJ2-7; 7 bases are a match to TRBD1. The CDR3 is made up of 15 amino acids. The germline gives CDR1 SGHNT, CDR2 YENEEA. Germline trimming cut 6 bases from V and 1 base from J; bases unmatched to any gene: 9. DNA for the CDR3: TGTGCCAGCAGGAATTGGACAGGCGGATCCTACGAGCAGTACTTC. Protein product: CASRNWTGGSYEQYF.

This clone was recorded only once. The rearrangement joins TRBV2 to TRBJ1-5; no definite D call. Germline assignment: CDR1 SNHLY and CDR2 FYNNEI. V was shortened by 3 bases and J by 6 bases, with 12 bases between the two germline ends. The CDR3 covers 14 residues. CDR3 loop: CASSDLAVSQPQHF. The DNA of the CDR3 is TGTGCCAGCAGTGATCTGGCCGTCAGTCAGCCCCAGCATTTT.

The chain joins TRBV7-9 to TRBJ1-1; no firm D call. Germline CDR1 reads SEHNR; CDR2 reads FQNEAQ (reference sequence). The CDR3 has 14 residues. Trimming took 3 bases from V and 8 from J, leaving 16 bases between them. CDR3 sequence (DNA): TGTGCCAGCAGCTTCACCTTCGGGGATGGGGAAGCTTTCTTT. Its translation is CASSFTFGDGEAFF.

The chain links TRBV7-2 to TRBJ1-1; the D gene is possibly TRBD1 (5 bases). Germline-derived CDR1 and CDR2 are SGHTA and FQGNSA. V was clipped by 1 base and J by 6 bases, with 18 bases between them. The CDR3 extends over 16 amino acids. Here the CDR3 DNA reads TGTGCCAGCAGCTTAGATTCCGGCGGGGGTAGACCTGAAGCTTTCTTT. It is translated as CASSLDSGGGRPEAFF.

The chain carries TRBV7-6 and TRBJ2-1; 9 bases line up with TRBD2. Germline CDR1 is SGHVS and CDR2 is FNYEAQ. CDR3 length: 13 amino acids. V lost 2 bases to trimming and J lost 7 bases; unmatched junction nucleotides: 0. The CDR3: CASSLLAGNEQFF. CDR3 sequence (DNA): TGTGCCAGCAGCTTACTAGCGGGAAATGAGCAGTTCTTC.

This clone was seen a single time. The genes are TRBV18 and TRBJ1-5; 8 positions agree with TRBD1. V lost 6 bases to trimming and J lost 5 bases; unmatched junction nucleotides: 15. The CDR3 is 17 residues long. Germline lookup yields CDR1 KGHSH and CDR2 LQKENI. CDR3 region: CASSPQNVQGADQPQHF. CDR3 bases: TGTGCCAGCTCTCCTCAAAACGTCCAGGGGGCGGATCAGCCCCAGCATTTT.

This clone was observed once. The V and J genes are TRBV27 and TRBJ1-2; 7 bases agree with TRBD1. This CDR3 spans 14 amino acids. In germline, CDR1 is MNHEY, CDR2 SMNVEV (reference sequence). Trimming at V came to 3 bases and at J to 5 bases, leaving 6 bases not matched to a gene. In DNA form, the CDR3 reads TGTGCCAGCAGTTTTATAGACAGGGATTATGGCTACACCTTC. Protein product: CASSFIDRDYGYTF.

CDR3 residues: CAGWSQGTYSPLHF. Written as DNA, the CDR3 is TGTGCCGGGTGGTCCCAGGGTACTTATTCACCCCTCCACTTT. The rearrangement uses TRBV30 and TRBJ1-6; D is possibly TRBD1 (5 bases). Germline lookup yields CDR1 GTSNPN and CDR2 SVGIG (reference sequence). V lost 8 bases to trimming and J lost 8 bases, with 19 bases between them. This CDR3 region has 14 residues.

This clone was recorded a few times. The chain uses TRBV7-9 and TRBJ1-1; D might be TRBD1 (5 bases). Germline CDR1 is SEHNR and CDR2 is FQNEAQ (reference sequence). This CDR3 region has 14 residues. Deletions cut 1 base from V and 7 bases from J, with 13 bases between. CDR3 loop: CASSLDVREVEAFF. Here the CDR3 DNA reads TGTGCCAGCAGCTTAGATGTCAGGGAGGTTGAAGCTTTCTTT.